A selection of T cell receptor beta chains follows, all from one sample in a study of blood T cells in healthy people across ages. A single record per CDR3 protein comes from TCRdb applying MiXCR to the 5' RACE reads. The data show 1.5 million to 2 million distinct CDR3 sequences, approximately 28% seen once. The sequenced material came from blood. The receptors shown here come from a woman in her 30s in good health. Both conserved end residues are part of each CDR3. A D gene is named only where the DNA matches it firmly. The size entry is marked missing in some rows and otherwise reads once, few, many or a size class.

>TRBJ1-1|TRBV10-3|NA|NA
CAISEPGAGNTEAFF
TGTGCCATCAGTGAACCAGGGGCGGGGAACACTGAAGCTTTCTTT
>TRBJ2-3|TRBV20-1|TRBD1|NA
CSAENGQGILTDTQYF
TGCAGTGCGGAGAATGGACAGGGGATTTTAACAGATACGCAGTATTTT
>TRBJ2-1|TRBV7-7|TRBD2|many
CASSPGGSGSNEQFF
TGTGCCAGCAGCCCCGGCGGGAGTGGTAGCAATGAGCAGTTCTTC
>TRBJ1-2|TRBV28|NA|few
CASSFSGSQRLRNGYTF
TGTGCCAGCAGCTTTAGCGGGTCCCAGAGGCTCCGCAATGGCTACACCTTC
>TRBJ2-5|TRBV15|NA|few
CATSRRGVVETQYF
TGTGCCACCTCCCGGCGCGGGGTTGTAGAGACCCAGTACTTC
>TRBJ2-3|TRBV7-2|TRBD2|NA
CASSKERGLAGPTDTQYF
TGTGCCAGCAGCAAGGAGAGGGGACTAGCGGGGCCCACAGATACGCAGTATTTT
>TRBJ2-5|TRBV29-1|TRBD2|few
CSVESLAGEETQYF
TGCAGCGTTGAAAGCCTAGCGGGGGAAGAGACCCAGTACTTC
>TRBJ1-6|TRBV12-3/TRBV12-4|NA|NA
CASSPWGGSSPLHF
TGTGCCAGCAGCCCGTGGGGGGGCAGCTCACCCCTCCACTTT
>TRBJ2-7|TRBV9|NA|many
CASSVKGKGAYEQYF
TGTGCCAGCAGCGTAAAGGGGAAAGGGGCCTACGAGCAGTACTTC
>TRBJ1-4|TRBV5-1|NA|NA
CASRAAPTPEAKLFF
TGCGCCAGCAGAGCGGCTCCGACACCTGAGGCAAAACTGTTTTTT
>TRBJ1-2|TRBV7-2|NA|NA
CASSLIGRDYGYTF
TGTGCCAGCAGCTTAATCGGACGGGATTATGGCTACACCTTC
>TRBJ1-2|TRBV27|NA|NA
CASSRTTGLGYTF
TGTGCCAGCAGTAGGACCACTGGGCTAGGCTACACCTTC
>TRBJ1-2|TRBV10-3|TRBD1|many
CAITRDRGSNGYTF
TGTGCCATAACCCGGGACAGGGGTTCCAATGGCTACACCTTC
>TRBJ2-1|TRBV6-2/TRBV6-3|TRBD2|NA
CASSYSTAGASYNEQFF
TGTGCCAGCAGTTACTCAACAGCGGGGGCATCCTACAATGAGCAGTTCTTC
>TRBJ2-7|TRBV12-3/TRBV12-4|NA|many
CAGSLTEQYF
TGTGCCGGCAGTTTGACTGAGCAGTACTTC
>TRBJ2-7|TRBV20-1|TRBD2|many
CSVAGGPDEQYF
TGCAGTGTAGCGGGAGGCCCCGACGAGCAGTACTTC
>TRBJ2-3|TRBV29-1|TRBD2|many
CSVSLAGGPDTQYF
TGCAGCGTTTCCCTAGCGGGGGGACCAGATACGCAGTATTTT
>TRBJ2-1|TRBV29-1|TRBD2|NA
CSVSGLAGYNEQFF
TGCAGCGTGTCGGGACTAGCGGGGTACAATGAGCAGTTCTTC
>TRBJ2-1|TRBV27|TRBD1|many
CASSTLDRALNEQFF
TGTGCCAGCAGTACTCTGGACAGGGCTTTGAATGAGCAGTTCTTC
>TRBJ2-5|TRBV5-1|TRBD2|NA
CASRPDGTSGEETQYF
TGCGCCAGCAGACCTGATGGGACTAGCGGGGAAGAGACCCAGTACTTC
>TRBJ2-7|TRBV28|NA|few
CASSISGTMREQYF
TGTGCCAGCAGTATCTCGGGAACCATGAGGGAGCAGTACTTC
>TRBJ2-1|TRBV29-1|NA|NA
CSVVWEYNEQFF
TGCAGCGTTGTTTGGGAGTACAATGAGCAGTTCTTC
>TRBJ2-6|TRBV5-1|NA|few
CASSSIYSGANVLTF
TGCGCCAGCAGCTCGATCTACTCTGGGGCCAACGTCCTGACTTTC
>TRBJ2-1|TRBV2|TRBD2|few
CASSPPEGGRADDEQFF
TGTGCCAGCAGTCCCCCAGAGGGCGGGAGGGCTGACGATGAGCAGTTCTTC
>TRBJ2-5|TRBV7-9|NA|NA
CASSGPGSGRRETQYF
TGTGCCAGCAGCGGACCGGGCTCCGGGCGCAGAGAGACCCAGTACTTC
>TRBJ2-1|TRBV29-1|NA|few
CSVELLAGTGEQFF
TGCAGCGTTGAATTACTAGCAGGTACAGGGGAGCAGTTCTTC
>TRBJ1-1|TRBV28|TRBD1|NA
CASTFEGATEAFF
TGTGCCAGCACCTTCGAGGGGGCCACTGAAGCTTTCTTT
>TRBJ2-1|TRBV28|NA|many
CASSLGGPVGYNEQFF
TGTGCCAGCAGTTTAGGGGGGCCTGTGGGCTACAATGAGCAGTTCTTC
>TRBJ1-2|TRBV12-3/TRBV12-4|NA|NA
CASSSTDWLAYTF
TGTGCCAGCAGTTCGACGGACTGGCTCGCCTACACCTTC
>TRBJ2-1|TRBV4-2|TRBD2|NA
CASSQDNLAGWNEQFF
TGTGCCAGCAGCCAAGATAATCTAGCGGGGTGGAATGAGCAGTTCTTC
>TRBJ2-1|TRBV3-1|TRBD2|NA
CASSQDASSGYNEQFF
TGTGCCAGCAGCCAAGATGCGTCTAGCGGATACAATGAGCAGTTCTTC
>TRBJ2-3|TRBV19|NA|few
CASSSTAGDTQYF
TGTGCCAGTAGTTCCACGGCGGGGGATACGCAGTATTTT
>TRBJ2-7|TRBV6-2/TRBV6-3|NA|many
CASSRTAQRGEQYF
TGTGCCAGCAGTCGAACGGCCCAGCGTGGCGAGCAGTACTTC
>TRBJ1-1|TRBV5-6|NA|few
CASSSVVLTGSGNTEAFF
TGTGCCAGCAGCTCAGTGGTCCTCACAGGGTCCGGGAACACTGAAGCTTTCTTT
>TRBJ2-7|TRBV3-1|TRBD2|NA
CASSVTSGQGRQYF
TGTGCCAGCAGCGTGACTAGCGGGCAGGGGAGGCAGTACTTC
>TRBJ2-7|TRBV20-1|TRBD2|NA
CSGASGSSERYF
TGCAGTGGGGCTAGCGGGAGTAGCGAGCGGTACTTC
>TRBJ2-3|TRBV5-4|TRBD2|few
CASSTDSTSGRTDTQYF
TGTGCCAGCAGTACTGACTCGACTAGCGGACGCACAGATACGCAGTATTTT
>TRBJ2-1|TRBV2|NA|few
CASSQRTIGVYNEQFF
TGTGCCAGCAGTCAACGGACTATCGGGGTATACAATGAGCAGTTCTTC
>TRBJ2-5|TRBV25-1|TRBD2|NA
CASSAVAGALGTQYF
TGTGCCAGCAGTGCCGTAGCGGGAGCGTTGGGGACCCAGTACTTC
>TRBJ2-3|TRBV3-1|NA|NA
CASSQDVADTQYF
TGTGCCAGCAGCCAAGATGTTGCAGATACGCAGTATTTT
>TRBJ2-3|TRBV10-3|TRBD2|NA
CATSLTTSGGRGDTQYF
TGTGCCACCAGTCTTACCACTAGCGGGGGTCGTGGAGATACGCAGTATTTT
>TRBJ2-3|TRBV5-1|NA|NA
CASSVDNRPTQYF
TGCGCCAGCAGCGTGGACAACCGGCCTACGCAGTATTTT
>TRBJ1-5|TRBV20-1|NA|NA
CSARGRGGHSNQPQHF
TGCAGTGCTAGGGGCCGGGGCGGACATAGCAATCAGCCCCAGCATTTT
>TRBJ2-1|TRBV6-2/TRBV6-3|NA|few
CASRPSISSYNEQFF
TGTGCCAGCAGACCATCTATTAGCTCCTACAATGAGCAGTTCTTC
>TRBJ1-5|TRBV6-6|NA|few
CASRRVDQPQHF
TGTGCCAGCAGACGGGTGGACCAGCCCCAGCATTTT
>TRBJ1-5|TRBV10-3|NA|NA
CAISEVTRKPTNQPQHF
TGTGCCATCAGTGAGGTAACCCGTAAACCCACTAATCAGCCCCAGCATTTT
>TRBJ2-7|TRBV5-1|NA|few
CASSLARGGDEQYF
TGCGCCAGCAGCTTGGCCCGGGGAGGCGACGAGCAGTACTTC
>TRBJ1-2|TRBV10-3|NA|NA
CAISVGTYGYTF
TGTGCCATCAGTGTTGGCACCTATGGCTACACCTTC
>TRBJ2-7|TRBV12-3/TRBV12-4|TRBD2|many
CASRPSGGTYEQYF
TGTGCCAGCAGGCCTAGCGGGGGTACCTACGAGCAGTACTTC
>TRBJ2-5|TRBV6-5|NA|NA
CAGSYSPGRPGDQETQYF
TGTGCCGGCAGTTACTCCCCGGGTAGGCCAGGGGACCAAGAGACCCAGTACTTC
>TRBJ2-3|TRBV5-1|TRBD2|few
CASSLELAGAPTDTQYF
TGCGCCAGCAGCTTGGAACTAGCGGGAGCCCCCACAGATACGCAGTATTTT